The 7 T cell receptor beta chains below all came from one sample that was sequenced in a study of blood T cell repertoires in COVID-19. The table came from immunoSEQ multiplex PCR; TCRdb's copy has only in-frame clones and leaves some out. The sample holds 400,000 to 450,000 clones; roughly 90% are singletons and the top ten take approximately 0.92%. Sequenced sample: peripheral blood. These receptors all come from a man aged 18 to 30 with COVID-19, enrolled during active disease.

CDR3 sequence reads: CASSPTGQGNIQYF. CDR3 sequence (DNA): TGTGCCAGCTCACCTACGGGTCAGGGAAACATTCAGTACTTC. The chain links TRBV18 to TRBJ2-4, with TRBD1 as a possible D gene (5 bases). This CDR3 has 14 amino acids. With 3 bases removed from V and 6 bases from J, the gap between germline ends came to 12 bases. Germline V CDR1 and CDR2: KGHSH, LQKENI.

This clone was seen only once. This chain connects TRBV18 to TRBJ2-7; 9 nucleotides agree with TRBD2. The CDR3 runs to 16 residues. V gave up 3 bases and J gave up 3 bases; unmatched junction bases: 9. CDR1 KGHSH and CDR2 LQKENI come from the germline V gene. The CDR3 region is CASSPASGAGGYEQYF. CDR3 DNA: TGTGCCAGCTCACCCGCCTCGGGAGCGGGAGGCTACGAGCAGTACTTC. The variable domain in full, completed from reference TRBV18 and TRBJ2-7, reads NAGVMQNPRHLVRRRGQEARLRCSPMKGHSHVYWYRQLPEEGLKFMVYLQKENIIDESGMPKERFSAEFPKEGPSILRIQQVVRGDSAAYFCASSPASGAGGYEQYFGPGTRLTVT.

The chain uses TRBV19 and TRBJ1-1, with 7 bases lining up with TRBD1. This CDR3 is built from 13 residues. Germline lookup yields CDR1 LNHDA and CDR2 SQIVND (reference sequence). Trimming cost V 7 bases and J 8 bases; bases outside gene matches: 10. The CDR3 here is CASTSIQTGEAFF. The CDR3 bases are TGTGCCAGTACTAGCATACAGACAGGGGAAGCTTTCTTT.

Concerning this clone: Within the sample, other DNA sequences also encode this same CDR3. The chain joins TRBV7-9 to TRBJ2-7; the D is unclear. The germline V gene encodes CDR1 SEHNR and CDR2 FQNEAQ (reference sequence). The CDR3 length is 13 residues. V was clipped by 0 bases and J by 0 bases, with 3 bases between them. The CDR3 nucleotides read TGTGCCAGCAGCTTAGCCGGCTCCTACGAGCAGTACTTC. It yields the protein CASSLAGSYEQYF. Full variable domain (rest looked up from reference TRBV7-9 and TRBJ2-7): DTGVSQNPRHKITKRGQNVTFRCDPISEHNRLYWYRQTLGQGPEFLTYFQNEAQLEKSRLLSDRFSAERPKGSFSTLEIQRTEQGDSAMYLCASSLAGSYEQYFGPGTRLTVT.

The V gene is TRBV5-6, the J gene TRBJ2-7; possibly TRBD2 for D (5 bases). Germline values: CDR1 SGHDT, CDR2 YYEEEE. This CDR3 has 12 amino acids. The V and J ends lost 4 bases and 10 bases respectively, with 15 bases between them. The CDR3, as DNA: TGTGCCAGCAGCGCGACACTAGGCCCTCAGTACTTC. Translation: CASSATLGPQYF.

The CDR3 reads CASSLSGTGNEKLFF. CDR3 DNA: TGTGCCAGCAGCCTGTCCGGGACAGGGAATGAAAAACTGTTTTTT. The chain recombines TRBV3-1 (or the pseudogene TRBV3-2) with TRBJ1-4, with 9 bases that match TRBD1. The V gene end was trimmed by 4 bases and the J gene end by 5 bases; junction bases not matched to a gene: 5. Looked up from germline, CDR1 is LGHDT and CDR2 is YNNKEL (reference sequence). The CDR3 totals 15 residues.

This rearrangement joins TRBV4-2 to TRBJ1-1; D is unclear. The CDR3 loop spans 15 amino acids. Germline V gene sequence: CDR1 LGHNA, CDR2 YNFKEQ. The V and J ends lost 0 bases and 4 bases respectively, with 12 bases between them. DNA of the CDR3: TGTGCCAGCAGCCAAGATCCGGGGTCAGGCACTGAAGCTTTCTTT. Translated, it gives CASSQDPGSGTEAFF.